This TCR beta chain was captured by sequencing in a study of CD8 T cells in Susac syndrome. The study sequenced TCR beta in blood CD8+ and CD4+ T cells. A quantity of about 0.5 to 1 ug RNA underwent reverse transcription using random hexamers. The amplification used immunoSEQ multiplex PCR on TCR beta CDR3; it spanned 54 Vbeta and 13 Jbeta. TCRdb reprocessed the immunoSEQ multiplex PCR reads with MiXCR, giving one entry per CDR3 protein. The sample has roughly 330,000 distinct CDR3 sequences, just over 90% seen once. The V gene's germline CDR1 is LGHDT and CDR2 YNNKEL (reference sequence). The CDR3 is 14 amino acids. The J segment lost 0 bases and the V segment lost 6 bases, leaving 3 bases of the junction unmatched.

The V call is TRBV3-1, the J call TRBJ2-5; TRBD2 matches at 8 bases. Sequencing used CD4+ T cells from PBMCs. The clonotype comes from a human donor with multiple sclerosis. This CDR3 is CASSRLANQETQYF. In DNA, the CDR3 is TGTGCCAGCAGTCGACTAGCGAACCAAGAGACCCAGTACTTC.